The 15 T cell receptor beta chains below were found in one sample sequenced in a study of cytomegalovirus exposure and HLA in healthy donors. The PCR used 60 Vbeta and 13 Jbeta primers. The table came from immunoSEQ multiplex PCR; TCRdb's copy has only in-frame clones and leaves some out. The sample lists 130,000 or so clones, 80% occurring once. The sample taken for sequencing was PBMCs. The receptors originated from a man aged 25 to 40 in good health and CMV-seronegative.

V gene TRBV5-4 combines with J gene TRBJ2-7; D may be TRBD1 (8 bases). V dropped 4 bases and J dropped 4 bases, with 15 bases sitting between them. Germline CDR1 is SGHNT and CDR2 is YYREEE (reference sequence). The CDR3 loop spans 14 amino acids. CDR3 in amino acids: CASSGAQGGYEQYF. The CDR3 nucleotides are TGTGCCAGCAGCGGAGCACAGGGGGGGTACGAGCAGTACTTC.

V usage is TRBV4-3 and J usage is TRBJ2-1, with TRBD2 identical over 8 bases. V shed 0 bases and J 8 bases; nucleotides not matched to a gene: 6. The CDR3 contains 15 residues. Germline V gene data show CDR1 as LGHNA and CDR2 as YSLEER. CDR3 in amino acids: CASSQDAGGGYEQFF. The CDR3 DNA reads TGCGCCAGCAGCCAAGACGCGGGAGGCGGGTATGAGCAGTTCTTC.

The rearrangement uses TRBV19 and TRBJ2-1; tentatively, D is TRBD1 (5 bases). There are 15 residues in the CDR3. CDR1 and CDR2 (germline): LNHDA, SQIVND (reference sequence). The V gene lost 3 bases and the J gene lost 3 bases, with 12 bases spanning the gap. The CDR3 region is CASSISRTIYNEQFF. The CDR3 DNA follows: TGTGCCAGTAGTATCTCCCGGACAATCTACAATGAGCAGTTCTTC.

The chain links TRBV7-8 to TRBJ1-5, with no clear D. Germline V gene lookup returns CDR1 SGHVS and CDR2 FQNEAQ. V was cut by 7 bases and J by 4 bases, with 11 bases left in between. This CDR3 spans 13 amino acids. The CDR3 region is CASTYQVNQPQHF. The CDR3 nucleotides are TGTGCCAGCACATATCAGGTGAATCAGCCCCAGCATTTT.

The rearrangement joins TRBV5-6 to TRBJ2-3, with D perhaps TRBD1 (7 bases). The V end lost 0 bases, the J end lost 3 bases, and 14 bases lay between the germline ends. The CDR3 sequence is 16 residues long. Germline assignment: CDR1 SGHDT and CDR2 YYEEEE. The CDR3 loop is CASSLVARGRTDTQYF. The CDR3 DNA is TGTGCCAGCAGCTTGGTGGCCAGGGGGAGGACAGATACGCAGTATTTT.

This clone has only a few counts. This sequence joins TRBV6-6 and TRBJ2-1; TRBD1 is a possible D gene (6 bases). Germline values: CDR1 MNHNY, CDR2 SVGAGI (reference sequence). The V end was cut by 2 bases, the J end by 2 bases, with 13 bases between. The CDR3 extends over 16 amino acids. CDR3 sequence reads: CASSYHTGTPYNEQFF. CDR3 DNA: TGTGCCAGCAGTTACCATACCGGGACACCCTACAATGAGCAGTTCTTC.

V and J are TRBV4-1 and TRBJ2-1, with 12 bases aligning to TRBD2. The V segment lost 3 bases and the J segment 3 bases; nucleotides outside the gene matches: 3. From germline, CDR1 is MGHRA and CDR2 YSYEKL. CDR3 size: 16 residues. CDR3 DNA sequence: TGCGCCAGCAGCCAGGGACTAGCGGGTCTCTACAATGAGCAGTTCTTC. Protein product: CASSQGLAGLYNEQFF.

V usage is TRBV2 and J usage is TRBJ2-7; possible D gene TRBD2, 6 bases. CDR3 length equals 14 residues. The ends were cut back, 6 bases at V and 4 bases at J, with 16 bases in the middle. Germline V gene sequence: CDR1 SNHLY, CDR2 FYNNEI. This CDR3 reads CASRGLGGEYEQYF. CDR3 sequence (DNA): TGTGCCAGCAGAGGCCTGGGAGGAGAGTACGAGCAGTACTTC.

The chain links TRBV10-2 to TRBJ2-7, with 9 bases identical to TRBD1. Germline CDR1 is WSHSY and CDR2 is SAAADI. Trimming removed 7 bases from V and 3 bases from J; junction bases left unmatched: 7. CDR3 length equals 14 residues. CDR3 in amino acids: CASKPQGALYEQYF. In DNA, the CDR3 is TGCGCCAGCAAACCACAGGGGGCTCTCTACGAGCAGTACTTC.

The genes are TRBV27 and TRBJ1-5; D gene uncertain. The germline CDR1 and CDR2 sequences are MNHEY and SMNVEV (reference sequence). Between the trimmed V and J ends, which lost 3 bases and 1 base, there was a span of 4 bases. CDR3 size: 13 residues. CDR3 in amino acids: CASSFYSNQPQHF. In nucleotides, the CDR3 is TGTGCCAGCAGTTTCTACAGCAATCAGCCCCAGCATTTT.

The V call is TRBV19, the J call TRBJ2-1; 8 nucleotides match TRBD1. J was trimmed by 9 bases and V by 3 bases; bases with no gene match: 10. The CDR3 spans 15 residues. CDR1 is LNHDA and CDR2 is SQIVND in the germline V gene (reference sequence). In DNA form, the CDR3 reads TGTGCCAGTAGTATGGTCGACAGGGGAAGAATTGAGCAGTTCTTC. Translating it yields CASSMVDRGRIEQFF.

This clone showed up just a few times. The chain links TRBV7-9 to TRBJ1-4; a weak D match, TRBD1 (6 bases). The V gene lost 5 bases and the J gene lost 6 bases, with 16 bases spanning the gap. The CDR3 covers 15 residues. CDR1 is SEHNR, CDR2 FQNEAQ, per germline (reference sequence). The CDR3 spells CASSVLGGGDEKLFF. The CDR3 nucleotides read TGTGCCAGCAGCGTGTTAGGGGGGGGAGATGAAAAACTGTTTTTT.

This chain uses TRBV6-6 with TRBJ2-2; D not certain. This CDR3 region has 14 residues. Germline V CDR1 and CDR2: MNHNY, SVGAGI (reference sequence). Trimming cost V 8 bases and J 1 base, with 11 bases left between them. The CDR3 is CASAPAGNTGELFF. CDR3 coding DNA: TGTGCCAGCGCCCCCGCAGGGAACACCGGGGAGCTGTTTTTT.

On this clone itself: A junction boundary mismatches the germline segment, possibly from a read error. V and J are TRBV6-1 and TRBJ2-2; TRBD2 matches 14 bases. The CDR3 extends over 18 amino acids. CDR1 and CDR2 from the germline V gene are MNHNS and SASEGT. In nucleotides, the CDR3 is TGTGCCAGCAGTAAAGCCGGGACTAGCGGGGGTACCACCGGGGAGCTGTTTTTT. Translating gives CASSKAGTSGGTTGELFF.

V and J are TRBV7-2 and TRBJ1-4; maybe TRBD1 (5 bases). With 2 bases removed from V and 7 bases from J, the gap between germline ends came to 8 bases. Germline V gene data show CDR1 as SGHTA and CDR2 as FQGNSA. The CDR3 is 13 residues long. The CDR3 bases are TGTGCCAGCAGCTTACAGGGAAGTGAAAAACTGTTTTTT. It translates to CASSLQGSEKLFF. Full variable domain (remainder filled in from reference TRBV7-2 and TRBJ1-4): GAGVSQSPSNKVTEKGKDVELRCDPISGHTALYWYRQSLGQGLEFLIYFQGNSAPDKSGLPSDRFSAERTGGSVSTLTIQRTQQEDSAVYLCASSLQGSEKLFFGSGTQLSVL.